This T cell receptor (beta chain) was recorded in a study of Ad26.COV2.S vaccination and SARS-CoV-2 variants. General study results and limits: While placebo recipients had lower spike-specific TCR breadth, vaccine recipients had more.

Comment on this clone: Its antigen is unknown.

Assay: immunoSEQ multiplex PCR; the TCRdb copy retains only in-frame clones and omits some. The sample has about 350,000 clones, more than 75% seen once. The treatment here: roughly 20 received Ad26.COV2.S at low or high dose, single or two shots; roughly 5 received placebo; per-sample allocation not given. Day 63 after the first injection of vaccine or placebo was the sampling time. The source material was peripheral blood, sampled in a trial of Ad26.COV2.S vaccine versus placebo. This receptor was identified in a person aged 18-60 years who received the Ad26.COV2.S COVID-19 vaccine or a placebo.

CDR3 amino acids: CASSVGGTGNNEQFF. CDR3 DNA sequence: TGTGCCAGCAGCGTAGGGGGGACTGGAAACAATGAGCAGTTCTTC. The rearrangement uses TRBV9 and TRBJ2-1; D may be TRBD2 (6 bases). CDR1 and CDR2 from the germline V gene are SGDLS and YYNGEE. There are 15 residues in the CDR3. The ends were cut back, 0 bases at V and 5 bases at J, with 12 bases in the middle.